The entry below describes one T cell receptor beta chain. The target antigen is unknown. People with hyperthyroidism were aged 18 to 65 and newly diagnosed, under 2 months' duration. The data were taken from a study of Graves' ophthalmopathy and Graves' hyperthyroidism. Points from the study as a whole: Ophthalmopathy progression cases were predicted by the model with about 70% sensitivity and about 72% specificity. Using a 13-signature model, the authors split ophthalmopathy from stable hyperthyroidism, with approximately 88% sensitivity and 65% to 82% specificity.

RNA transcripts were the template, and TCR beta CDR3 regions were amplified from them. HTBI primers served in a first-round RT-PCR, which a second-round multiplex PCR followed. MiXCR, run by TCRdb on the multiplex PCR reads, gives a single entry per CDR3 protein. The sample gives around 1.1 million distinct CDR3 sequences, 35% to 45% of which show up once; over 8.5% is in the top ten. The TCR originated in an adult man with Graves' hyperthyroidism. The sequenced sample was peripheral blood or thyroid tissue (not recorded which).

This CDR3 is CASSLSWGPINYEQYF. CDR3 DNA sequence: TGTGCCAGCAGCTTAAGTTGGGGACCGATTAACTACGAGCAGTACTTC. This rearrangement joins TRBV7-8 to TRBJ2-7; D tentatively fits TRBD1 or TRBD2 (5 bases each). The V and J ends lost 2 bases and 3 bases respectively, with 17 bases between them. There are 16 residues in the CDR3. Germline V lookup: CDR1 SGHVS, CDR2 FQNEAQ.